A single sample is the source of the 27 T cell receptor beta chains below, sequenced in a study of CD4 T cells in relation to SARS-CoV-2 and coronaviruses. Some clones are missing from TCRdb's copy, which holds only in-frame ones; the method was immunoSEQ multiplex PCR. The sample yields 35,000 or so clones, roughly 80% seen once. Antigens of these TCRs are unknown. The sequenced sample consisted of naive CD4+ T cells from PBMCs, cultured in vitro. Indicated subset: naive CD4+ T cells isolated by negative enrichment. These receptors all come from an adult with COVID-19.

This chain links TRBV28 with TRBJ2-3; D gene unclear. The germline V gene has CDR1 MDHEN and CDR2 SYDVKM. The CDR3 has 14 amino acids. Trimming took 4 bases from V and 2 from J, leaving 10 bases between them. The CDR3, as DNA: TGTGCCAGCAGTTGGGGTGTCCACACAGATACGCAGTATTTT. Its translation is CASSWGVHTDTQYF.

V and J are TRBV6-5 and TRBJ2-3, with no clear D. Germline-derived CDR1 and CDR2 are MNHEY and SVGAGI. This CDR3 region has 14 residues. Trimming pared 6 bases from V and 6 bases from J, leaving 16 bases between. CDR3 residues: CASRPGVGVDTQYF. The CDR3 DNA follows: TGTGCCAGCAGGCCAGGTGTGGGCGTCGATACGCAGTATTTT.

The CDR3 reads CASSLVQGGQPQHF. Here the CDR3 DNA reads TGTGCCAGCAGTTTAGTACAGGGTGGGCAGCCCCAGCATTTT. The chain is built from TRBV28 and TRBJ1-5; TRBD1 is a possible D gene (6 bases). Germline-derived CDR1 and CDR2 are MDHEN and SYDVKM. Trimming took off 2 bases at V and 7 bases at J, with 12 bases between the two ends. The CDR3 is 14 residues long.

In DNA, the CDR3 is TGTGCCTCGATACAGGGTGACGGGAACTATGGCTACACCTTC. Its translation is CASIQGDGNYGYTF. The V call is TRBV30, the J call TRBJ1-2; tentative D call: TRBD1 (6 bases). This CDR3 is built from 14 residues. Germline CDR1 reads GTSNPN; CDR2 reads SVGIG (reference sequence). Deletions cut 7 bases from V and 2 bases from J, with 17 bases between.

The CDR3 nucleotides read TGTGCCACCAGCAGAGTATACGAGACCCAGTACTTC. Protein: CATSRVYETQYF. The V gene is TRBV15, the J gene TRBJ2-5; D gene uncertain. Germline V gene sequence: CDR1 LNHNV, CDR2 YYDKDF (reference sequence). Deletions cut 1 base from V and 5 bases from J, with 5 bases between. This CDR3 is 12 amino acids long.

DNA of the CDR3: TGTGCCAGCAGTTTGACAGTTACCTACGAGCAGTACTTC. It translates to CASSLTVTYEQYF. This rearrangement joins TRBV12-3 or TRBV12-4 to TRBJ2-7, with D perhaps matching TRBD1 (5 bases). This CDR3 region has 13 residues. V lost 3 bases and J lost 2, with 8 bases in between.

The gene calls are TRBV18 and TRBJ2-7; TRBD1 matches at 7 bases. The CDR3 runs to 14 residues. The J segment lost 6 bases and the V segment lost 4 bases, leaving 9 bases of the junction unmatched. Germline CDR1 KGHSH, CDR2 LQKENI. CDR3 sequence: CASSRDRDPGEQYF. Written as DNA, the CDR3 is TGTGCCAGCTCACGAGACAGGGATCCGGGCGAGCAGTACTTC.

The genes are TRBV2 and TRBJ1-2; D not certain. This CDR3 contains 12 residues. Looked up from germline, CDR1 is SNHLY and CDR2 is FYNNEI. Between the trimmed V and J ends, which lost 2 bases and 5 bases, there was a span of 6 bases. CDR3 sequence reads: CASSERAYGYTF. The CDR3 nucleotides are TGTGCCAGCAGTGAACGGGCTTATGGCTACACCTTC. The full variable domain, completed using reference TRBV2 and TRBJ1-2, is EPEVTQTPSHQVTQMGQEVILRCVPISNHLYFYWYRQILGQKVEFLVSFYNNEISEKSEIFDDQFSVERPDGSNFTLKIRSTKLEDSAMYFCASSERAYGYTFGSGTRLTVV.

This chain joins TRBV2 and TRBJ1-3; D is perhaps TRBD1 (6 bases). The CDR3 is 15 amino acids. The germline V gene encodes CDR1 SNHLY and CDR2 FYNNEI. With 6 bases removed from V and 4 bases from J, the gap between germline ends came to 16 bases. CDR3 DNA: TGTGCCAGCAGCTTGGTGAGGACAGCCGGAAACACCATATATTTT. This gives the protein CASSLVRTAGNTIYF.

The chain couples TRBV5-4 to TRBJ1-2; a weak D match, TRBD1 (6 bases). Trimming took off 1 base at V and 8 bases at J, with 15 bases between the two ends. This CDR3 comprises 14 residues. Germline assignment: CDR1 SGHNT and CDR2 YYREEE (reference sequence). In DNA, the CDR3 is TGTGCCAGCAGCTTGAGTGGCAGGGGTAGCGGCTACACCTTC. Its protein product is CASSLSGRGSGYTF. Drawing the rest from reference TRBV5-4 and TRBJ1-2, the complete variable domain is ETGVTQSPTHLIKTRGQQVTLRCSSQSGHNTVSWYQQALGQGPQFIFQYYREEENGRGNFPPRFSGLQFPNYSSELNVNALELDDSALYLCASSLSGRGSGYTFGSGTRLTVV.

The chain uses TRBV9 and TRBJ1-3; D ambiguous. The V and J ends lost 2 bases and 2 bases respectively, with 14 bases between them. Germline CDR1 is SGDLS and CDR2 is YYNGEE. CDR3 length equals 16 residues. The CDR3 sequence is CASSVEGGFTGNTIYF. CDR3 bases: TGTGCCAGCAGCGTCGAGGGAGGATTTACTGGAAACACCATATATTTT.

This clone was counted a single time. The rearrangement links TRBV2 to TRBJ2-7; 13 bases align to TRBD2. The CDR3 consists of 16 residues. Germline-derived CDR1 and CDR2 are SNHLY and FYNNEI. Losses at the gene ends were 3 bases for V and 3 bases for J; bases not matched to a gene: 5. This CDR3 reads CASSESWTSGGYEQYF. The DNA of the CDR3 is TGTGCCAGCAGTGAGTCCTGGACTAGCGGGGGCTACGAGCAGTACTTC.

CDR3 residues: CASSFQIYNEQFF. The CDR3 coding sequence is TGTGCCAGCAGCTTTCAGATCTACAATGAGCAGTTCTTC. The gene calls are TRBV7-3 and TRBJ2-1, with unresolved D. The CDR3 spans 13 residues. Trimming stripped 3 bases from V and 3 bases from J, with 6 bases between. CDR1 is SGHTA and CDR2 is FQGTGA in the germline V gene.

The chain's CDR3 is CASSTTSGRPPSYNEQFF. For the CDR3, the DNA is TGTGCCAGCAGTACAACTAGCGGGAGGCCCCCCTCCTACAATGAGCAGTTCTTC. V and J are TRBV28 and TRBJ2-1, with 12 bases lining up with TRBD2. CDR1 is MDHEN, CDR2 SYDVKM, per germline. V gave up 5 bases and J gave up 0 bases; unmatched junction bases: 8. The CDR3 length is 18 residues.

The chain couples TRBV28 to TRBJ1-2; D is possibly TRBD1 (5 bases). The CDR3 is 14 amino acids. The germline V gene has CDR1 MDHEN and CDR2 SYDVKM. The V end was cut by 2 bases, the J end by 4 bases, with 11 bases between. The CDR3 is CASSLKVGTYGYTF. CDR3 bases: TGTGCCAGCAGTTTAAAGGTGGGGACCTATGGCTACACCTTC.

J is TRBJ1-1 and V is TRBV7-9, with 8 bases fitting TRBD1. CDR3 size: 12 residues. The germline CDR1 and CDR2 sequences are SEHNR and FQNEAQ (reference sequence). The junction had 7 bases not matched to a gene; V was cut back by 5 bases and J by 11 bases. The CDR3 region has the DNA TGTGCCAGCAGCCCCCGGACAGGGAATGCTTTCTTT. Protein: CASSPRTGNAFF.

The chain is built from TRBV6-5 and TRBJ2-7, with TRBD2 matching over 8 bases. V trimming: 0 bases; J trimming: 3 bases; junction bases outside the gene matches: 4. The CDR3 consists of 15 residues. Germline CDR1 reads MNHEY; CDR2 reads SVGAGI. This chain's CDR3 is CASSYSLAGYYEQYF. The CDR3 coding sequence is TGTGCCAGCAGTTACTCCCTAGCGGGTTACTACGAGCAGTACTTC.

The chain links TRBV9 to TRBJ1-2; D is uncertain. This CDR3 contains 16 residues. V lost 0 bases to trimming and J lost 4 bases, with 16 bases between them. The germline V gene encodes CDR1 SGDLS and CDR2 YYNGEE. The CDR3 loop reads CASSVAEREGGYGYTF. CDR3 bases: TGTGCCAGCAGCGTAGCCGAGCGGGAGGGTGGCTATGGCTACACCTTC.

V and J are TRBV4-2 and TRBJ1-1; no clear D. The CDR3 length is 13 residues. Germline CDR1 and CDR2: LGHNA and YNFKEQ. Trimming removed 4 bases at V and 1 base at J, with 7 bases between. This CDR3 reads CASSRAKNTEAFF. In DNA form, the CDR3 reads TGTGCCAGCAGCCGGGCCAAGAACACTGAAGCTTTCTTT.

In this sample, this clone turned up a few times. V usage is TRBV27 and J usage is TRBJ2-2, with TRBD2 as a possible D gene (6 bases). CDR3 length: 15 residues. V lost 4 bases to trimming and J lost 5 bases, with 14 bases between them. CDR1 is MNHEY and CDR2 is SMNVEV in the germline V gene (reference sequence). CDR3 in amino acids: CASSSGGGRTGELFF. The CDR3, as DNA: TGTGCCAGCAGTTCTGGGGGAGGCAGGACCGGGGAGCTGTTTTTT.

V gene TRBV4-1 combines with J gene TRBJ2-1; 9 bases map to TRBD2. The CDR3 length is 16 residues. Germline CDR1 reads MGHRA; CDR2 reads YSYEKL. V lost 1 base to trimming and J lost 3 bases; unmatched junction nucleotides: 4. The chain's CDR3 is CASSQVRTSDYNEQFF. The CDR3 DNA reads TGCGCCAGCAGCCAAGTAAGGACTAGCGACTACAATGAGCAGTTCTTC.

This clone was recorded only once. The CDR3 DNA follows: TGTGCCAGCTCACCACTAGCGGTTAGCTCCTACAATGAGCAGTTCTTC. Amino acid sequence: CASSPLAVSSYNEQFF. The J gene is TRBJ2-1, the V gene TRBV18; a weak D match, TRBD2 (6 bases). The CDR3 is made up of 16 amino acids. Trimming took off 1 base at V and 0 bases at J, with 10 bases between the two ends. Germline V CDR1 and CDR2: KGHSH, LQKENI.

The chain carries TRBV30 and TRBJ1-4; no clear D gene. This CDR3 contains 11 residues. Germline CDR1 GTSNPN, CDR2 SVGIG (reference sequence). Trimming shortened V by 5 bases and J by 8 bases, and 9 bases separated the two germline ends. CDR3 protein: CAWRFGEKLFF. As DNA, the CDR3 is TGTGCCTGGCGCTTTGGCGAAAAACTGTTTTTT.

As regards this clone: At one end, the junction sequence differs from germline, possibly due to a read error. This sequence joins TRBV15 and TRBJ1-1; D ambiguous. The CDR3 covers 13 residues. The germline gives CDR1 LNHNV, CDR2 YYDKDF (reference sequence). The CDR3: CATSRIRNAEAFF. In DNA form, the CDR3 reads TGTGCCACCAGCAGGATCAGGAACGCTGAAGCTTTCTTT.

CDR3 nucleotides: TGTGCCAGCAGTCCAGTGAGGGGAACCGGGGAGCTGTTTTTT. The encoded protein is CASSPVRGTGELFF. The chain links TRBV14 to TRBJ2-2, with D perhaps assigned TRBD1 or TRBD2 (5 bases each). This CDR3 region has 14 residues. V gave up 6 bases and J gave up 5 bases, with 13 bases separating them. Per the germline V gene, CDR1 is SGHDN and CDR2 is FVKESK.

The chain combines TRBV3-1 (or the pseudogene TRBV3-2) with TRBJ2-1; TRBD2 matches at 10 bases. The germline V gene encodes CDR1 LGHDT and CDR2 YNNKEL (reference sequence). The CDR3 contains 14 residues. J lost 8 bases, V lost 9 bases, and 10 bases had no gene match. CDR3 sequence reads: CASRTSGTVYEQFF. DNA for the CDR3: TGTGCCAGTCGTACTAGCGGGACGGTTTATGAGCAGTTCTTC.

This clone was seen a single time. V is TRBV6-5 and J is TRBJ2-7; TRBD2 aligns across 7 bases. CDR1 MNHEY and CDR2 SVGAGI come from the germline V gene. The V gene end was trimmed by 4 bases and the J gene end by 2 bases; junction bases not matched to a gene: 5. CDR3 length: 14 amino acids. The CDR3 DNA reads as TGTGCCAGCAGTTCCGAGCGGGGAACCTACGAGCAGTACTTC. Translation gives CASSSERGTYEQYF.